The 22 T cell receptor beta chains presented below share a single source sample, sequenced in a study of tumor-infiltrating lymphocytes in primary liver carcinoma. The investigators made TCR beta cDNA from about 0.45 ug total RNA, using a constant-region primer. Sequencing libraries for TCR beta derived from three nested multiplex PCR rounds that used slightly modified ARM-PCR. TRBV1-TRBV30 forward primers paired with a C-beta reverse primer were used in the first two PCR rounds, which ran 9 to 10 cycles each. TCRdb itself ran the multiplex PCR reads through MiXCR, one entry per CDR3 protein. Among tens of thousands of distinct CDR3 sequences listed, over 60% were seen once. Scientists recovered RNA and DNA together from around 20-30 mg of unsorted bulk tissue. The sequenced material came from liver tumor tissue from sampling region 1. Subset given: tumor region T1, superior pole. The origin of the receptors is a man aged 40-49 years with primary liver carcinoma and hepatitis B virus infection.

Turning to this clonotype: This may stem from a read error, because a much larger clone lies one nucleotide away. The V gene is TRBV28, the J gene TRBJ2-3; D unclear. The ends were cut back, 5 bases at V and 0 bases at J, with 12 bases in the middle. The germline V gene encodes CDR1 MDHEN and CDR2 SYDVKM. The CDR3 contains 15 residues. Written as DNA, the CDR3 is TGTGCCAGCAGTCGGACGGTTGATAGCACAGATACGCAGTATTTT. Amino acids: CASSRTVDSTDTQYF.

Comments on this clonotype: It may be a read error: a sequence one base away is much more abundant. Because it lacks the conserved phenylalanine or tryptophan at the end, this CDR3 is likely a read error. The CDR3 DNA reads TGCGCCAGCAGCTTGCAACGGGAGGCGGGTACGCAGTATTCT. This translates into CASSLQREAGTQYS. The V gene is TRBV5-1, the J gene TRBJ2-3, with TRBD2 matching 7 bases. The CDR3 extends over 14 amino acids. Germline V gene sequence: CDR1 SGHRS, CDR2 YFSETQ. V lost 1 base to trimming and J lost 8 bases; unmatched junction nucleotides: 7.

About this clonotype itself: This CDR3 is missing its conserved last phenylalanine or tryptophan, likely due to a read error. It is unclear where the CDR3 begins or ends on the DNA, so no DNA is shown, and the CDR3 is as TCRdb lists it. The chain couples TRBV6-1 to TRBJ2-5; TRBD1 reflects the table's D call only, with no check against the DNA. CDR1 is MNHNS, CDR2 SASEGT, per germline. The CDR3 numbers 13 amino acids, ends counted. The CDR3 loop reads CASTLRWGETLYL.

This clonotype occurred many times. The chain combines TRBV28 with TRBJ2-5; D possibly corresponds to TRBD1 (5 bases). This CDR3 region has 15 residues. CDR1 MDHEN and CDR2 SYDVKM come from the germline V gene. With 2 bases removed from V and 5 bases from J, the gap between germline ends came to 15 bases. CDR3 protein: CASSLGRVNGETQYF. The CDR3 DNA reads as TGTGCCAGCAGTTTAGGCAGGGTAAACGGGGAGACCCAGTACTTC.

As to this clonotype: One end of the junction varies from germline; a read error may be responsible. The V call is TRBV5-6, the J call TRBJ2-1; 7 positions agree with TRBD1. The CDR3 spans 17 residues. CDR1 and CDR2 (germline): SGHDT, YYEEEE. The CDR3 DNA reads TGTGCCAGCAGCTCACGGGACAGCCTCAGCTCCTACAATGGGCAGCTCTTC. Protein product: CASSSRDSLSSYNGQLF.

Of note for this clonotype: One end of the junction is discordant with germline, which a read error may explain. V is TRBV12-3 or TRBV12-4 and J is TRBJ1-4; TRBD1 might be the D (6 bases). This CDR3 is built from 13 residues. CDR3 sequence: CVSSTGARGRLFF. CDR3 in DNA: TGTGTCAGCAGTACAGGAGCCAGGGGAAGACTGTTTTTT.

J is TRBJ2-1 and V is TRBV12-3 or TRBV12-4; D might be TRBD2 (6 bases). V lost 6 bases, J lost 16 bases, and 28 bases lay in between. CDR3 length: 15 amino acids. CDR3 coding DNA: TGTGCCAGCAGCCCTCCAACGGTTAGGCGGGATGAGCTATTCTTC. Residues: CASSPPTVRRDELFF.

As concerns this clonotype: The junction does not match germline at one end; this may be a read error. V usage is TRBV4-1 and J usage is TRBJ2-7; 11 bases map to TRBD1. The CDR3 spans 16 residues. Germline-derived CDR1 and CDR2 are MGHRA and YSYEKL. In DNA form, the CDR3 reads TGTGCCAGCAGCCCACGAGGCGGACAGGGGGCCTACGAGCGGTACTTC. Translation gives CASSPRGGQGAYERYF.

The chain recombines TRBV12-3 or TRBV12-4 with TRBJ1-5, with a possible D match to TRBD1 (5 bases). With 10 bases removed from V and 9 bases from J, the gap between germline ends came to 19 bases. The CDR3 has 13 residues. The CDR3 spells CATADMGTLPQHF. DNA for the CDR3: TGTGCCACCGCGGACATGGGTACTCTGCCCCAGCATTTT.

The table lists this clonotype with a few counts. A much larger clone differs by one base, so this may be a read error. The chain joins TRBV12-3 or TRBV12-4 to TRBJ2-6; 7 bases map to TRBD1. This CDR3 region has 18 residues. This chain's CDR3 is CASSSDRSAPSGANVLAF. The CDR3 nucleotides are TGTGCCAGCAGTTCGGACAGGTCGGCCCCCTCTGGGGCCAACGTCCTGGCTTTC.

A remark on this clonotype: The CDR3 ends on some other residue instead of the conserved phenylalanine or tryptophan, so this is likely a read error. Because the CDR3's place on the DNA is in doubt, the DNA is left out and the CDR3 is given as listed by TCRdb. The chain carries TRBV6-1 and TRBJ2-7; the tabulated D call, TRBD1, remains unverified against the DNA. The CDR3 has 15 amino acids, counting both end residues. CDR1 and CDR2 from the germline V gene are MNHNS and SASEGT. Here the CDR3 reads CASSYASDGTGERYY.

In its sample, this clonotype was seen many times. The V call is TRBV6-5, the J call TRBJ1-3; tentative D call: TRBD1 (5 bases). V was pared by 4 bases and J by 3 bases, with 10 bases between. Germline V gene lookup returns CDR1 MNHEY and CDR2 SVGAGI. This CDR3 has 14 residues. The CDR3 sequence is CASSFTGVGNTIYF. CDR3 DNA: TGTGCCAGCAGTTTTACGGGGGTTGGAAACACCATATATTTT.

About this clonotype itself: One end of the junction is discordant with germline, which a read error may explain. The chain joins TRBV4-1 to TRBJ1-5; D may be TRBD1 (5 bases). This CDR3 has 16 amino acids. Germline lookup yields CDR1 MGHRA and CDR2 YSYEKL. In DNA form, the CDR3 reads TGCGCCGGCAGCCACCAAATTGGGGCCAACAATCAGTCCCGGCATTTT. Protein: CAGSHQIGANNQSRHF.

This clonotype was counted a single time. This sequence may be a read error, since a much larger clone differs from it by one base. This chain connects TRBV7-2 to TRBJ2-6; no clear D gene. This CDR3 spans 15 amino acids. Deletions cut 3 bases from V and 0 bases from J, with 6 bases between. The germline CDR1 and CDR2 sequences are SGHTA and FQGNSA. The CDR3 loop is CASSLFGSGANVLTF. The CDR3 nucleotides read TGTGCCAGCAGCTTGTTTGGCTCTGGGGCCAACGTCCTGACTTTC.

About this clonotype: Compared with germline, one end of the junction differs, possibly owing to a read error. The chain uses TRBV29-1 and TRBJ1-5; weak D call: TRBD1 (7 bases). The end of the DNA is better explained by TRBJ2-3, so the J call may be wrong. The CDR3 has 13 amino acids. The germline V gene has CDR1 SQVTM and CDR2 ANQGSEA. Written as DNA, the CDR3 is TGTAGCGTTTCAGGGGGGATATATCAGTCCCAGTATTTT. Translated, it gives CSVSGGIYQSQYF.

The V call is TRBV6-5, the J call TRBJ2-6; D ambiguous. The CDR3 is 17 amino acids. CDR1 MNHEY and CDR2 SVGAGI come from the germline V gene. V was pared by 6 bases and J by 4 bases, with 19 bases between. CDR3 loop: CASRDGRSLSGANVLTF. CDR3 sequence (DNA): TGTGCCAGCAGGGATGGCAGGTCTTTGTCAGGGGCCAACGTCCTGACTTTC.

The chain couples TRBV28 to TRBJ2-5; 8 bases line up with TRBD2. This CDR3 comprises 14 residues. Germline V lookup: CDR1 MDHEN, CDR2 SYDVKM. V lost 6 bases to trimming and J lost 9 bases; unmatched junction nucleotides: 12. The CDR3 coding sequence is TGTGCCAGCAGCAAAACTAGCGGCGCTGAGGCCCAGTACTTC. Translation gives CASSKTSGAEAQYF.

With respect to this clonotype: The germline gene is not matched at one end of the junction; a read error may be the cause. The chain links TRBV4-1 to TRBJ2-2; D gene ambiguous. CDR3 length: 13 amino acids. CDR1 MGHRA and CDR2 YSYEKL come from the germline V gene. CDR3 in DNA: TGCACCAGCAGCCTGGCCCCCCCCGGGGAGCTGTTTTTT. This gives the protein CTSSLAPPGELFF.

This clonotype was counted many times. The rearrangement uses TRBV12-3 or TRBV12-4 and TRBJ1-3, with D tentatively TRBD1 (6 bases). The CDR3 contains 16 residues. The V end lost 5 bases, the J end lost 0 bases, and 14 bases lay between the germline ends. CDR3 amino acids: CASSPRQELSGNTIYF. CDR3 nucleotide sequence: TGTGCCAGCAGTCCCCGACAGGAACTCTCTGGAAACACCATATATTTT.

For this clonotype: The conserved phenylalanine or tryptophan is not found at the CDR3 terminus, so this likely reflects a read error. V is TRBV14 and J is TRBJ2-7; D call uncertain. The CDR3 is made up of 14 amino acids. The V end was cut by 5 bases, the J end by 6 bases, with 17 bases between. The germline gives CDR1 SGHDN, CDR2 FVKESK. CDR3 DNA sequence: TGTGCCAGCAGCTTCCGACTGGGAACCTTCGAGCAGTACTTA. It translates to CASSFRLGTFEQYL.

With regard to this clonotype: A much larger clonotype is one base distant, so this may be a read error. Written as DNA, the CDR3 is TGCGCCAGCAATGATGGCTGGACGGTCGCAGATACGCAGTATTTT. Its translation: CASNDGWTVADTQYF. The rearrangement links TRBV10-2 to TRBJ2-3; no reliable D call. CDR3 length: 15 amino acids. Germline CDR1 is WSHSY and CDR2 is SAAADI. Trimming removed 7 bases from V and 4 bases from J, with 18 bases in between.

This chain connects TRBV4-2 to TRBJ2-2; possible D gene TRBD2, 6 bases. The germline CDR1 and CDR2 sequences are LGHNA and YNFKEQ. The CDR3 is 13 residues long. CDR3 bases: TGTGCTAGCGGCCAAGAAAAGGGCGGGGAGCTGTTTTTT. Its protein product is CASGQEKGGELFF.